Listed below are T cell receptor beta chains from one sample, sequenced in a study of T cell repertoires in cytomegalovirus infection. MiXCR, applied by TCRdb to the reads, yields one record per CDR3 protein. This sample yields 510,000 or so distinct CDR3 sequences, of which about a quarter are seen a single time; under 15% belongs to the top ten. Sample: PBMCs. The receptors shown here come from a human donor in good health (CMV status not recorded). Some clones in this sample may be carry-over from other donors' samples. Both conserved end residues are part of each CDR3. The order of the fields is clone size, D gene, V gene, J gene, CDR3 protein, CDR3 DNA. A D gene is named only where the DNA matches it firmly. The size of a clone is reported for some rows only, either as once, few or many, or as a class for expanded clones.

-	TRBD1	TRBV19	TRBJ2-2	CASTVMKGQVTTGELFF	TGTGCCAGTACCGTAATGAAGGGACAGGTGACCACCGGGGAGCTGTTTTTT
-	-	TRBV27	TRBJ1-5	CASSTFAGSNQPQHF	TGTGCCAGCAGCACCTTTGCAGGGTCCAATCAGCCCCAGCATTTT
-	-	TRBV9	TRBJ2-6	CASSGHSGANVLTF	TGTGCCAGCAGCGGGCACTCTGGGGCCAACGTCCTGACTTTC
-	-	TRBV7-7	TRBJ2-3	CASSPIVGQAGTSTDTQYF	TGTGCTAGCAGCCCCATAGTGGGCCAGGCAGGGACTAGCACAGATACGCAGTATTTT
-	-	TRBV5-5	TRBJ1-2	CASSSTGSSYGYTF	TGTGCCAGCAGCTCAACAGGGTCGAGCTATGGCTACACCTTC
many	TRBD2	TRBV5-4	TRBJ2-1	CASSLPSGYNEQFF	TGTGCCAGCAGCCTACCTAGCGGCTACAATGAGCAGTTCTTC
few	-	TRBV6-1	TRBJ2-5	CASRPGPKHGPQYF	TGTGCCAGCAGACCGGGACCAAAGCATGGTCCCCAGTACTTC
many	-	TRBV7-9	TRBJ1-3	CASSSILPHPGSGNTIYF	TGTGCCAGCAGCTCTATTTTGCCCCATCCAGGCTCTGGAAACACCATATATTTT
few	-	TRBV12-3/TRBV12-4	TRBJ2-1	CAILQAGYNEQFF	TGTGCCATCCTCCAGGCTGGGTACAATGAGCAGTTCTTC
-	TRBD1	TRBV6-8	TRBJ2-2	CASTHSSGQGSGELFF	TGTGCCAGCACCCATTCCTCCGGACAGGGGTCCGGGGAGCTGTTTTTT
few	-	TRBV7-8	TRBJ2-1	CASSLEGGGYNEQFF	TGTGCCAGCAGCTTAGAAGGGGGTGGGTACAATGAGCAGTTCTTC
few	-	TRBV4-1	TRBJ2-3	CASSQSGIEYF	TGCGCCAGCAGCCAATCTGGGATTGAGTATTTT
-	-	TRBV7-9	TRBJ1-1	CASSAESTEAFF	TGTGCCAGCAGCGCCGAGAGTACTGAAGCTTTCTTT
many	-	TRBV5-4	TRBJ1-2	CASSDTGQEITGGYTF	TGTGCCAGCAGTGACACCGGCCAAGAAATCACGGGTGGCTACACCTTC
many	-	TRBV7-2	TRBJ1-1	CASSRGGVGLLFTEAFF	TGTGCCAGCAGCCGCGGGGGGGTAGGGTTACTTTTTACTGAAGCTTTCTTT
few	-	TRBV30	TRBJ2-2	CAWRTGLADTGELFF	TGTGCCTGGAGAACAGGGCTAGCGGACACCGGGGAGCTGTTTTTT
-	-	TRBV6-2/TRBV6-3	TRBJ1-5	CASSYSSGYNQPQHF	TGTGCCAGCAGTTACTCGTCAGGTTATAATCAGCCCCAGCATTTT
-	-	TRBV20-1	TRBJ2-3	CSARVIATDTQYF	TGCAGTGCTAGGGTAATCGCCACAGATACGCAGTATTTT
-	TRBD1	TRBV2	TRBJ1-2	CASSETGGSVYGYTF	TGTGCCAGCAGTGAGACAGGGGGATCGGTCTATGGCTACACCTTC
-	-	TRBV6-2/TRBV6-3	TRBJ1-1	CASRDRRGTEAFF	TGTGCCAGCAGGGATAGAAGGGGGACTGAAGCTTTCTTT
-	TRBD2	TRBV6-5	TRBJ2-3	CASSYSLPSGSSRPDTQYF	TGTGCCAGCAGTTACTCGCTCCCTAGCGGGAGTTCCCGCCCAGATACGCAGTATTTT
few	-	TRBV6-2/TRBV6-3	TRBJ2-1	CASIRDGIYNEQFF	TGTGCCAGCATACGGGACGGGATCTACAATGAGCAGTTCTTC